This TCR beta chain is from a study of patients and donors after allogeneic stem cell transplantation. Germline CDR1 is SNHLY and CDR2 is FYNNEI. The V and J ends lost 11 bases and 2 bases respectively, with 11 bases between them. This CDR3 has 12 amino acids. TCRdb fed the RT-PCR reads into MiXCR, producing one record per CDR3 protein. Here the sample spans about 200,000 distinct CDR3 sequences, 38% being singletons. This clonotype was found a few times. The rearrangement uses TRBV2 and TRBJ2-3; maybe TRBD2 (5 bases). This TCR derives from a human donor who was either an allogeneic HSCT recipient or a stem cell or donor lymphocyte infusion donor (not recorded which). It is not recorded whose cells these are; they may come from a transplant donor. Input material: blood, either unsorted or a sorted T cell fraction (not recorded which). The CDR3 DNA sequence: TGTGCCTCGCGGGCAGCCACAGATACGCAGTATTTT. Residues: CASRAATDTQYF.